One and the same sample provided the 31 T cell receptor beta chains below, sequenced in a study of blood T cells in healthy people across ages. Through a sample-barcoded 5' primer and a J-beta primer mix, a second PCR was run for roughly 7 to 11 cycles. From the 5' RACE reads, TCRdb called clonotypes with MiXCR, one entry per CDR3 protein. The data show roughly 500,000 distinct CDR3 sequences, 20% to 30% seen once. These data were likewise used in another study, on T cells of mothers and their children.

Specimen: blood. Every receptor here comes from a boy under 18 in good health.

With respect to this clonotype: Mismatch with germline at one junction end may stem from a read error. The chain recombines TRBV4-1 with TRBJ1-4; D gene unclear. The CDR3 is made up of 13 amino acids. The germline CDR1 and CDR2 sequences are MGHRA and YSYEKL. The CDR3 protein is CASSQVIYEKLFF. CDR3 sequence (DNA): TGCGCCAGTAGCCAAGTAATATATGAAAAACTGTTTTTT.

In its sample, this clonotype was seen a few times. This chain links TRBV19 with TRBJ1-2; 9 bases match TRBD1. V lost 5 bases and J lost 8; bases outside the gene matches: 12. Germline loops: CDR1 LNHDA, CDR2 SQIVND (reference sequence). The CDR3 spans 15 residues. CDR3 amino acids: CASSVRGDRVLGYTF. DNA for the CDR3: TGTGCCAGTAGTGTCCGGGGGGACAGGGTCCTCGGCTACACCTTC.

This clonotype was counted at least ten times. The chain has TRBV15 and TRBJ2-2, with 7 bases lining up with TRBD2. Germline V gene sequence: CDR1 LNHNV, CDR2 YYDKDF (reference sequence). This CDR3 comprises 14 residues. The CDR3 DNA follows: TGTGCTCATCCCTGGGAGGGGTCCACCGGGGAGCTGTTTTTT. Its translation: CAHPWEGSTGELFF.

This clonotype turned up a few times. The CDR3 DNA sequence: TGCAGTGCTATTTACAGGGTAACCTACGAGCAGTACTTC. Its translation is CSAIYRVTYEQYF. The chain links TRBV20-1 to TRBJ2-7, with a possible D match to TRBD1 (6 bases). V lost 4 bases to trimming and J lost 2 bases, with 12 bases between them. The CDR3 totals 13 residues. Germline lookup yields CDR1 DFQATT and CDR2 SNEGSKA (reference sequence).

The chain couples TRBV15 to TRBJ2-1; 8 nucleotides line up with TRBD1. CDR1 and CDR2 from the germline V gene are LNHNV and YYDKDF (reference sequence). The junction had 3 bases not matched to a gene; V was cut back by 3 bases and J by 2 bases. This CDR3 has 15 amino acids. CDR3 sequence: CATSSSGGPYNEQFF. The CDR3 DNA reads as TGTGCCACCAGCAGCTCAGGGGGCCCCTACAATGAGCAGTTCTTC.

This clonotype has just a few counts. The genes are TRBV3-1 and TRBJ2-5; no clear D gene. The J call may be mistaken, given a closer DNA end match to TRBJ2-7. This CDR3 is built from 13 residues. Germline V gene sequence: CDR1 LGHDT, CDR2 YNNKEL (reference sequence). CDR3 loop: CASSQGTFYEQYF. DNA for the CDR3: TGTGCCAGCAGCCAAGGGACCTTCTACGAGCAGTACTTC.

The V and J genes are TRBV20-1 and TRBJ2-3; no reliable D call. The length of the CDR3 is 12 residues. Per germline, CDR1 DFQATT and CDR2 SNEGSKA (reference sequence). Trimming took off 6 bases at V and 4 bases at J, with 11 bases between the two ends. The CDR3 reads CSAPKYSDTQYF. The CDR3 DNA sequence: TGCAGTGCCCCTAAATATTCAGATACGCAGTATTTT.

The chain uses TRBV29-1 and TRBJ1-2; unclear D gene. V was shortened by 3 bases and J by 2 bases, with 1 base between the two germline ends. CDR3 length: 10 residues. Germline V gene lookup returns CDR1 SQVTM and CDR2 ANQGSEA. The CDR3 DNA is TGCAGCGTTGAGAACTATGGCTACACCTTC. Its translation is CSVENYGYTF.

V gene TRBV7-9 combines with J gene TRBJ2-6; D ambiguous. Trimming left V 4 bases short and J 0 bases short, with 13 bases between. The CDR3 covers 17 residues. The germline CDR1 and CDR2 sequences are SEHNR and FQNEAQ (reference sequence). In DNA form, the CDR3 reads TGTGCCAGCAGCTCAGGAGACTTAGGCTCTGGGGCCAACGTCCTGACTTTC. It yields the protein CASSSGDLGSGANVLTF.

The V and J genes are TRBV11-2 and TRBJ2-7; weak D call: TRBD2 (6 bases). The germline V and J ends were trimmed by 5 bases and 0 bases, with 14 bases remaining between them. Germline lookup yields CDR1 SGHAT and CDR2 FQNNGV. The CDR3 consists of 15 residues. The CDR3 nucleotides are TGTGCCAGCAGCCCCCCGAGACTAGACTCCTACGAGCAGTACTTC. It translates to CASSPPRLDSYEQYF.

This clonotype has just a few counts. The V call is TRBV7-2, the J call TRBJ1-3; 9 bases are a match to TRBD1. CDR3 length: 15 residues. The germline V gene encodes CDR1 SGHTA and CDR2 FQGNSA. With 3 bases clipped from V and 4 bases from J, the junction kept 4 bases outside the gene matches. CDR3: CASSFGTGKGNTIYF. The CDR3 DNA sequence: TGTGCCAGCAGCTTTGGGACAGGGAAAGGAAACACCATATATTTT.

With respect to this clonotype: Mismatch with germline at one junction end may stem from a read error. CDR3 nucleotide sequence: TGTGCCAGCACACCCTCCCGGGACAGGGCCGAATTC. It encodes CASTPSRDRAEF. The chain carries TRBV28 and TRBJ1-2; 9 nucleotides align to TRBD1. Germline lookup yields CDR1 MDHEN and CDR2 SYDVKM. This CDR3 has 12 residues.

This chain connects TRBV20-1 to TRBJ2-3; D remains ambiguous. This CDR3 contains 12 residues. Trimming pared 2 bases from V and 2 bases from J, leaving 5 bases between. The germline V gene has CDR1 DFQATT and CDR2 SNEGSKA (reference sequence). The CDR3, as DNA: TGCAGTGCTAGATTCCTCACAGATACGCAGTATTTT. This encodes CSARFLTDTQYF.

Of note for this clonotype: A junction end diverges from the germline sequence, so it may reflect a read error. This chain joins TRBV4-2 and TRBJ2-5; 10 bases are a match to TRBD1. Germline-derived CDR1 and CDR2 are LGHNA and YNFKEQ. This CDR3 is built from 19 residues. CDR3: CASSQGTGGIGGYQETKYF. In nucleotides, the CDR3 is TGTGCCAGCAGCCAAGGGACAGGGGGAATCGGCGGGTACCAAGAGACCAAGTACTTC.

This chain joins TRBV28 and TRBJ1-6; 8 positions match TRBD1. This CDR3 is 13 amino acids long. The germline V gene has CDR1 MDHEN and CDR2 SYDVKM. J was trimmed by 10 bases and V by 7 bases; bases with no gene match: 6. CDR3 DNA sequence: TGTGCCAGCACCGACAGGGGTTCATCACCCCTCCACTTT. Its protein product is CASTDRGSSPLHF.

The V call is TRBV27, the J call TRBJ2-1, with 9 bases identical to TRBD1. The J call may not be correct, given that the DNA end is closer to TRBJ2-5. Germline V CDR1 and CDR2: MNHEY, SMNVEV (reference sequence). This CDR3 is built from 19 residues. The DNA for the CDR3 is TGTGCCAGCAGTTTATATTGGGACAGGGTATTTTCAGAGTTTGAGACCCAGTACTTC. It encodes CASSLYWDRVFSEFETQYF.

The chain couples TRBV7-8 to TRBJ1-2; D is uncertain. Germline V lookup: CDR1 SGHVS, CDR2 FQNEAQ. This CDR3 is built from 13 residues. The V gene lost 2 bases and the J gene lost 4 bases, with 8 bases spanning the gap. The CDR3 loop reads CASSLCGAYGYTF. CDR3 sequence (DNA): TGTGCCAGCAGCTTATGCGGAGCCTATGGCTACACCTTC.

With regard to this clonotype: A read error is possible here, since a much larger clone lies one base away. The chain joins TRBV6-5 to TRBJ2-5; TRBD2 might be the D (6 bases). The J call is in doubt because the DNA end fits TRBJ2-1 better. The CDR3 totals 15 residues. CDR1 MNHEY and CDR2 SVGAGI come from the germline V gene. CDR3 nucleotides: TGTGCCAGCAGTTACTCCGGGGGTCTTTTAAATGGGCAGTTCTTC. Translating it yields CASSYSGGLLNGQFF.

This clonotype was counted at least ten times. CDR3 region: CATSDGEAPSYNEQFF. CDR3 DNA: TGTGCCACCAGTGATGGAGAGGCCCCCTCCTACAATGAGCAGTTCTTC. The chain carries TRBV24-1 and TRBJ2-1; D unclear. Germline V gives CDR1 KGHDR, CDR2 SFDVKD. V was shortened by 3 bases and J by 0 bases, with 11 bases between the two germline ends. This CDR3 comprises 16 residues.

Remarks on this clonotype: An end of the junction does not agree with germline; a read error may underlie this. The rearrangement joins TRBV6-2 or TRBV6-3 to TRBJ2-3, with 10 bases fitting TRBD2. Germline CDR1 reads MNHEY; CDR2 reads SVGEGT. This CDR3 is 14 amino acids long. CDR3: CVSTRAGGLDTQYF. The DNA for the CDR3 is TGTGTCAGCACTCGAGCGGGGGGGCTAGATACGCAGTATTTT.

The chain recombines TRBV18 with TRBJ2-1, with D tentatively TRBD1 or TRBD2 (6 bases each). The CDR3 is 17 amino acids. Trimming took off 6 bases at V and 4 bases at J, with 22 bases between the two ends. CDR1 and CDR2 from the germline V gene are KGHSH and LQKENI. The CDR3 region is CASSPGARIPFYNEQFF. The CDR3 DNA reads TGTGCCAGCTCCCCGGGGGCCCGGATTCCTTTTTACAATGAGCAGTTCTTC. Based on the CDR3 plus reference TRBV18 and TRBJ2-1, the full variable domain is NAGVMQNPRHLVRRRGQEARLRCSPMKGHSHVYWYRQLPEEGLKFMVYLQKENIIDESGMPKERFSAEFPKEGPSILRIQQVVRGDSAAYFCASSPGARIPFYNEQFFGPGTRLTVL.

The J gene is TRBJ1-4, the V gene TRBV7-9; TRBD1 is a possible D gene (5 bases). In germline, CDR1 is SEHNR, CDR2 FQNEAQ (reference sequence). The CDR3 consists of 15 residues. Trimming pared 6 bases from V and 7 bases from J, leaving 18 bases between. This chain's CDR3 is CASSQPGTPAEKLFF. CDR3 nucleotide sequence: TGTGCCAGCAGTCAACCCGGGACCCCTGCTGAAAAACTGTTTTTT.

The chain employs TRBV7-2 and TRBJ2-3; unclear D gene. The CDR3 has 14 amino acids. The germline gives CDR1 SGHTA, CDR2 FQGNSA. V was cut by 1 base and J by 5 bases, with 10 bases left in between. CDR3 sequence: CASSLVLFQDTQYF. As DNA, the CDR3 is TGTGCCAGCAGCTTAGTTCTGTTCCAAGATACGCAGTATTTT.

This clonotype occurred a few times. V is TRBV11-2 and J is TRBJ1-4, with 11 bases lining up with TRBD1. Trimming cost V 6 bases and J 11 bases; bases outside gene matches: 14. CDR3 length: 16 amino acids. Germline V gene data show CDR1 as SGHAT and CDR2 as FQNNGV. The CDR3 protein is CASSSSLRDRGSKLFF. Written as DNA, the CDR3 is TGTGCCAGCAGTTCTTCCCTAAGGGACAGGGGGTCGAAACTGTTTTTT.

This clonotype was recorded many times. This chain uses TRBV7-9 with TRBJ1-2, with TRBD1 identical over 8 bases. The germline CDR1 and CDR2 sequences are SEHNR and FQNEAQ (reference sequence). V dropped 7 bases and J dropped 6; count of bases not matched to a gene: 16. This CDR3 contains 16 residues. The CDR3 loop is CASTDLSQGAENGYTF. The CDR3 bases are TGTGCCAGCACCGACCTGAGCCAGGGGGCAGAGAATGGCTACACCTTC.

This clonotype was seen once. The genes are TRBV27 and TRBJ2-7; maybe TRBD2 (5 bases). Trimming removed 2 bases from V and 3 bases from J, with 11 bases in between. The CDR3 totals 14 residues. Looked up from germline, CDR1 is MNHEY and CDR2 is SMNVEV (reference sequence). The CDR3 DNA reads TGTGCCAGCAGTTTACGTTCAGAGGGCTACGAGCAGTACTTC. Translation gives CASSLRSEGYEQYF.

Here the CDR3 reads CASSLVYISVDSSGTITTSETQYF. The CDR3 nucleotides are TGTGCCAGCAGCTTAGTTTATATCTCGGTAGACTCTAGCGGGACGATTACCACGAGTGAGACCCAGTACTTC. The genes are TRBV11-3 and TRBJ2-5; 9 bases fit TRBD2. V gave up 1 base and J gave up 5 bases; unmatched junction bases: 32. This CDR3 is 24 amino acids long. The germline V gene encodes CDR1 SGHNT and CDR2 YENEEA.

The chain carries TRBV7-2 and TRBJ2-1; 9 nucleotides agree with TRBD1. V lost 5 bases, J lost 9 bases, and 8 bases stayed unmatched. This CDR3 contains 14 residues. Germline assignment: CDR1 SGHTA and CDR2 FQGNSA. The DNA of the CDR3 is TGTGCCAGCAGCCCCGGGACAGGGAGGAGTGAGCAGTTCTTC. This encodes CASSPGTGRSEQFF.

The rearrangement links TRBV6-2 or TRBV6-3 to TRBJ2-5, with 12 bases lining up with TRBD1. The CDR3 is made up of 15 amino acids. CDR1 MNHEY and CDR2 SVGEGT come from the germline V gene. After removal of 6 bases from V and 11 bases from J, the junction contained 13 bases not matched to a gene. The CDR3 loop is CASSDGTGGRLGQYF. CDR3 nucleotides: TGTGCCAGCAGCGACGGGACAGGGGGCCGTTTGGGGCAGTACTTC.

Details on this clonotype: At one boundary the junction diverges from the germline segment, which might be a read error. The chain combines TRBV4-3 with TRBJ2-2; a possible D gene is TRBD2 (5 bases). In germline, CDR1 is LGHNA, CDR2 YSLEER. CDR3 length: 16 residues. Written as DNA, the CDR3 is TGCGCCAGCAGCCAAGATCTAGTCCCGAACACCGGGGAGCAGTTTTTT. As protein: CASSQDLVPNTGEQFF.

This chain connects TRBV12-3 or TRBV12-4 to TRBJ2-3, with TRBD2 matching 11 bases. V lost 6 bases to trimming and J lost 0 bases; unmatched junction nucleotides: 11. The CDR3 extends over 18 amino acids. The CDR3 protein is CASSSLAGGPSSTDTQYF. The CDR3 DNA sequence: TGTGCCAGCAGCTCTCTAGCGGGGGGTCCCTCTAGCACAGATACGCAGTATTTT.